Following are 25 T cell receptor beta chains from one sample sequenced in a study of blood T cell repertoires in COVID-19. Method: immunoSEQ multiplex PCR; TCRdb's copy keeps in-frame clones and lacks some. The table records roughly 340,000 clones, around nine tenths of them present only once. The sequenced sample consisted of peripheral blood. These receptors were collected from a woman aged 70-85 years with COVID-19, enrolled during active disease.

This chain links TRBV29-1 with TRBJ1-2, with D possibly TRBD1 on 5 matching bases. The CDR3 consists of 15 residues. Per the germline V gene, CDR1 is SQVTM and CDR2 is ANQGSEA. Trimming stripped 1 base from V and 3 bases from J, with 15 bases between. The CDR3 DNA sequence: TGCAGCGTTGAAGCCCACGCCCGCAGGGACTATGGCTACACCTTC. Its protein is CSVEAHARRDYGYTF.

This chain links TRBV29-1 with TRBJ1-2; D is possibly TRBD1 (6 bases). Trimming removed 7 bases at V and 0 bases at J, with 18 bases between. Germline V gives CDR1 SQVTM, CDR2 ANQGSEA. The CDR3 is made up of 15 amino acids. The DNA for the CDR3 is TGCAGCGCTTCGGGACAAACGACAACTAACTATGGCTACACCTTC. It is translated as CSASGQTTTNYGYTF.

The chain recombines TRBV15 with TRBJ1-2; TRBD1 agrees at 9 bases. CDR3 length: 16 residues. Trimming removed 3 bases from V and 4 bases from J; junction bases left unmatched: 9. Germline CDR1 reads LNHNV; CDR2 reads YYDKDF (reference sequence). In DNA, the CDR3 is TGTGCCACCAGCAGGGACGGGACAGGGTATGCCTATGGCTACACCTTC. Protein: CATSRDGTGYAYGYTF.

V gene TRBV27 combines with J gene TRBJ1-1; D call uncertain. The CDR3 totals 14 residues. The germline gives CDR1 MNHEY, CDR2 SMNVEV (reference sequence). Trimming cost V 3 bases and J 4 bases, with 12 bases left between them. Written as DNA, the CDR3 is TGTGCCAGCAGTTTTCGAGGGCCAAGCACTGAAGCTTTCTTT. It specifies CASSFRGPSTEAFF.

This chain uses TRBV28 with TRBJ1-3, with D hard to call. V was shortened by 5 bases and J by 3 bases, with 8 bases between the two germline ends. CDR3 length: 13 residues. Per germline, CDR1 MDHEN and CDR2 SYDVKM. CDR3 residues: CASSPRFGNTIYF. DNA of the CDR3: TGTGCCAGCAGTCCCCGGTTTGGAAACACCATATATTTT.

CDR3 loop: CASSFQGASGYTF. The CDR3 DNA reads as TGTGCCAGCAGTTTCCAGGGGGCTAGTGGCTACACCTTC. The V and J genes are TRBV5-4 and TRBJ1-2; 8 nucleotides match TRBD1. The germline V gene encodes CDR1 SGHNT and CDR2 YYREEE (reference sequence). V shed 5 bases and J 7 bases; nucleotides not matched to a gene: 7. The CDR3 is made up of 13 amino acids.

J is TRBJ1-3 and V is TRBV7-8; D gene unclear. The germline CDR1 and CDR2 sequences are SGHVS and FQNEAQ. V was pared by 2 bases and J by 4 bases, with 6 bases between. This CDR3 contains 13 residues. CDR3 sequence (DNA): TGTGCCAGCAGCTTAAATATGGGAAACACCATATATTTT. It codes for CASSLNMGNTIYF.

The CDR3 coding sequence is TGTGCCAGCAGTTTAACCTCAGGGGGTTCGAACACTGAAGCTTTCTTT. Translated: CASSLTSGGSNTEAFF. The chain is built from TRBV28 and TRBJ1-1; 7 bases are a match to TRBD1. The CDR3 totals 16 residues. Germline V gene lookup returns CDR1 MDHEN and CDR2 SYDVKM. Unmatched junction bases numbered 7, after V lost 2 bases and J lost 1 base.

The CDR3 DNA is TGTGCCAGCTCAGCTACTAGCGCCAGCACAGATACGCAGTATTTT. Translation gives CASSATSASTDTQYF. V is TRBV18 and J is TRBJ2-3; 7 bases align to TRBD2. The CDR3 spans 15 residues. The germline gives CDR1 KGHSH, CDR2 LQKENI. V was pared by 5 bases and J by 0 bases, with 5 bases of the junction left unmatched. Drawing the rest from reference TRBV18 and TRBJ2-3, the complete variable domain is NAGVMQNPRHLVRRRGQEARLRCSPMKGHSHVYWYRQLPEEGLKFMVYLQKENIIDESGMPKERFSAEFPKEGPSILRIQQVVRGDSAAYFCASSATSASTDTQYFGPGTRLTVL.

The chain recombines TRBV7-2 with TRBJ1-1; D unclear. CDR3 length equals 13 residues. CDR1 and CDR2 (germline): SGHTA, FQGNSA. V was pared by 8 bases and J by 1 base, with 11 bases between. In nucleotides, the CDR3 is TGTGCCAGCCTCTACGACACGAACACTGAAGCTTTCTTT. This sequence encodes CASLYDTNTEAFF. Using reference TRBV7-2 and TRBJ1-1 for the parts outside the CDR3, the full variable domain is GAGVSQSPSNKVTEKGKDVELRCDPISGHTALYWYRQSLGQGLEFLIYFQGNSAPDKSGLPSDRFSAERTGGSVSTLTIQRTQQEDSAVYLCASLYDTNTEAFFGQGTRLTVV.

The chain couples TRBV6-6 to TRBJ1-2; possibly TRBD1 for D (6 bases). V lost 2 bases and J 1 base, leaving 8 bases between the germline ends. CDR1 is MNHNY, CDR2 SVGAGI, per germline (reference sequence). CDR3 length: 14 residues. Here the CDR3 reads CASSYLQGNYGYTF. The CDR3 DNA follows: TGTGCCAGCAGTTACCTACAGGGTAACTATGGCTACACCTTC.

This rearrangement joins TRBV2 to TRBJ1-2; D not certain. CDR1 and CDR2 from the germline V gene are SNHLY and FYNNEI. The V end lost 4 bases, the J end lost 0 bases, and 12 bases lay between the germline ends. This CDR3 region has 15 residues. The DNA of the CDR3 is TGTGCCAGCAGTGGGGCCAGGCTAACTAACTATGGCTACACCTTC. Residues: CASSGARLTNYGYTF. The entire variable domain, with the rest obtained from reference TRBV2 and TRBJ1-2, is as follows: EPEVTQTPSHQVTQMGQEVILRCVPISNHLYFYWYRQILGQKVEFLVSFYNNEISEKSEIFDDQFSVERPDGSNFTLKIRSTKLEDSAMYFCASSGARLTNYGYTFGSGTRLTVV.

The chain uses TRBV24-1 and TRBJ2-2; D is ambiguous. The ends were cut back, 5 bases at V and 1 base at J, with 10 bases in the middle. The germline V gene has CDR1 KGHDR and CDR2 SFDVKD. This CDR3 has 15 amino acids. The CDR3 nucleotides read TGTGCCACCAGTGGATTGGGCAGGAACACCGGGGAGCTGTTTTTT. It specifies CATSGLGRNTGELFF.

The chain employs TRBV2 and TRBJ2-5; 10 bases line up with TRBD2. From germline, CDR1 is SNHLY and CDR2 FYNNEI. CDR3 length equals 14 residues. With V trimmed by 4 bases and J by 3 bases, 2 bases remained unmatched. The CDR3 DNA reads as TGTGCCAGCAGTGGGCTAGCGGGGGAAGAGACCCAGTACTTC. Amino acids: CASSGLAGEETQYF.

The chain is built from TRBV19 and TRBJ1-1, with D possibly TRBD1 on 5 matching bases. Looked up from germline, CDR1 is LNHDA and CDR2 is SQIVND (reference sequence). This CDR3 contains 15 residues. V lost 3 bases and J lost 4, with 15 bases in between. CDR3 bases: TGTGCCAGTAGTATTTCACCGGGGGGGGTCACTGAAGCTTTCTTT. This translates into CASSISPGGVTEAFF. The full variable domain, with the rest looked up from reference TRBV19 and TRBJ1-1, is DGGITQSPKYLFRKEGQNVTLSCEQNLNHDAMYWYRQDPGQGLRLIYYSQIVNDFQKGDIAEGYSVSREKKESFPLTVTSAQKNPTAFYLCASSISPGGVTEAFFGQGTRLTVV.

This clone was observed a few times. This chain joins TRBV3-1 (or the pseudogene TRBV3-2) and TRBJ1-6; D is perhaps TRBD1 (6 bases). V was pared by 3 bases and J by 6 bases, with 12 bases between. CDR3 length: 15 residues. Germline CDR1 is LGHDT and CDR2 is YNNKEL (reference sequence). DNA of the CDR3: TGTGCCAGCAGCCATGGACAGAGAATTAATTCACCCCTCCACTTT. Translated: CASSHGQRINSPLHF.

The chain joins TRBV5-8 to TRBJ1-6, with 8 bases that match TRBD1. CDR1 is SGHTS, CDR2 YDEGEE, per germline. Trimming cost V 7 bases and J 0 bases; bases outside gene matches: 15. This CDR3 contains 19 residues. The CDR3 bases are TGTGCCAGCTCTTTGTCAGGGGGCATTCTTAGCTCCTATAATTCACCCCTCCACTTT. It encodes CASSLSGGILSSYNSPLHF.

The rearrangement joins TRBV3-1 (or the pseudogene TRBV3-2) to TRBJ2-7, with a tentative D call TRBD2 (5 bases). The CDR3 extends over 14 amino acids. V lost 1 base, J lost 3 bases, and 10 bases lay in between. Germline values: CDR1 LGHDT, CDR2 YNNKEL (reference sequence). The CDR3 DNA is TGTGCCAGCAGCCAAGCAGGACTTTACTACGAGCAGTACTTC. Translating gives CASSQAGLYYEQYF.

This rearrangement joins TRBV18 to TRBJ2-7; D perhaps matches TRBD1 (5 bases). The germline gives CDR1 KGHSH, CDR2 LQKENI. Trimming took 1 base from V and 1 from J, leaving 14 bases between them. There are 16 residues in the CDR3. CDR3 in amino acids: CASSPLGASTSYEQYF. The CDR3 nucleotides read TGTGCCAGCTCACCACTAGGGGCCTCTACGTCCTACGAGCAGTACTTC. Supplemented by reference TRBV18 and TRBJ2-7, the full variable domain reads NAGVMQNPRHLVRRRGQEARLRCSPMKGHSHVYWYRQLPEEGLKFMVYLQKENIIDESGMPKERFSAEFPKEGPSILRIQQVVRGDSAAYFCASSPLGASTSYEQYFGPGTRLTVT.

The rearrangement uses TRBV5-1 and TRBJ1-2, with a possible D match to TRBD1 (5 bases). CDR3 size: 12 residues. From germline, CDR1 is SGHRS and CDR2 YFSETQ. Trimming left V 2 bases short and J 4 bases short, with 6 bases between. The CDR3 spells CASSFTGYGYTF. As DNA, the CDR3 is TGCGCCAGCAGCTTCACAGGCTATGGCTACACCTTC.

V is TRBV2 and J is TRBJ1-1; TRBD1 aligns across 7 bases. CDR1 SNHLY and CDR2 FYNNEI come from the germline V gene. With 10 bases clipped from V and 8 bases from J, the junction kept 28 bases outside the gene matches. The CDR3 is 18 amino acids. The CDR3 loop reads CATPTTRQGVPRLNEAFF. The CDR3 DNA sequence: TGTGCCACCCCTACGACAAGACAGGGTGTCCCACGCCTAAACGAAGCTTTCTTT.

As to this clone: Within the sample, other DNA sequences also encode this same CDR3. The J gene is TRBJ2-7, the V gene TRBV24-1; possibly TRBD1 for D (5 bases). V was cut by 4 bases and J by 0 bases, with 9 bases left in between. From germline, CDR1 is KGHDR and CDR2 SFDVKD. The CDR3 covers 14 residues. CDR3 sequence: CATSEGQGSYEQYF. CDR3 in DNA: TGTGCCACCAGTGAAGGCCAGGGCTCCTACGAGCAGTACTTC.

The chain links TRBV9 to TRBJ2-3; tentatively, D is TRBD2 (5 bases). V was shortened by 1 base and J by 1 base, with 13 bases between the two germline ends. In germline, CDR1 is SGDLS, CDR2 YYNGEE. The CDR3 covers 16 residues. CDR3 amino acids: CASSVSVLARTDTQYF. CDR3 sequence (DNA): TGTGCCAGCAGCGTATCGGTTCTAGCCCGCACAGATACGCAGTATTTT.

This chain's CDR3 is CASTTGGEHTGELFF. CDR3 DNA sequence: TGTGCCAGCACCACAGGGGGGGAACACACCGGGGAGCTGTTTTTT. This chain connects TRBV6-5 to TRBJ2-2; D is possibly TRBD1 (8 bases). This CDR3 comprises 15 residues. The V end lost 7 bases, the J end lost 3 bases, and 15 bases lay between the germline ends. The germline gives CDR1 MNHEY, CDR2 SVGAGI.

The chain joins TRBV2 to TRBJ1-4, with D possibly being TRBD1 (6 bases). V shed 7 bases and J shed 4 bases, with 16 bases lying between them. The CDR3 has 15 amino acids. Germline V lookup: CDR1 SNHLY, CDR2 FYNNEI. CDR3 nucleotides: TGTGCCAGCAAGAGGGCAGGGGTTGATAATGAAAAACTGTTTTTT. It translates to CASKRAGVDNEKLFF.